The 14 T cell receptor beta chains reported below all come from one sample, sequenced in a study of tumor and adjacent non-tumor tissue in lung cancer. Three rounds of nested PCR, following a modified ARM-PCR protocol, produced the TCRbeta library. MiXCR, run by TCRdb on the multiplex PCR reads, gives a single entry per CDR3 protein. This repertoire shows about 70,000 distinct CDR3 sequences, 55% to 85% found once; its top ten account for roughly 27%. The template was RNA from unsorted bulk tissue. The sequenced sample was lung tumor tissue. Source of these receptors: a man between 60 and 75 years old with non-small cell lung cancer.

A note on this clonotype: The CDR3 ends on some other residue instead of the conserved phenylalanine or tryptophan, so this is likely a read error. The DNA is omitted, as the CDR3 cannot be located on it reliably, and the CDR3 follows TCRdb's listing. The chain is built from TRBV29-1 and TRBJ2-7; the D call in the table, TRBD2, was not verified against the DNA. The CDR3 numbers 11 amino acids, ends counted. Germline V gene lookup returns CDR1 SQVTM and CDR2 ANQGSEA. The chain's CDR3 is CSVGLVNEQSY.

Details on this clonotype: A junction end diverges from the germline sequence, so it may reflect a read error. This sequence joins TRBV6-1 and TRBJ2-1; D remains ambiguous. This CDR3 is 16 amino acids long. Germline V gene sequence: CDR1 MNHNS, CDR2 SASEGT. The CDR3 here is CASSDPLEIEVNERFF. In nucleotides, the CDR3 is TGTGCCAGCAGTGACCCGCTCGAGATAGAGGTAAATGAGCGGTTCTTC.

This chain uses TRBV20-1 with TRBJ1-1; a possible D gene is TRBD1 (5 bases). This CDR3 comprises 11 residues. From germline, CDR1 is DFQATT and CDR2 SNEGSKA (reference sequence). Trimming left V 8 bases short and J 7 bases short, with 14 bases between. The CDR3 loop is CSLAGSSEAFF. In DNA, the CDR3 is TGCAGTCTTGCAGGGAGCAGTGAAGCTTTCTTT.

A few counts support this clonotype. This chain uses TRBV5-4 with TRBJ2-1; 7 bases are a match to TRBD2. In germline, CDR1 is SGHNT, CDR2 YYREEE (reference sequence). The CDR3 length is 13 residues. The CDR3: CARSGDPMNEQFF. CDR3 DNA: TGTGCAAGAAGCGGGGACCCCATGAATGAGCAGTTCTTC. Drawing the rest from reference TRBV5-4 and TRBJ2-1, the complete variable domain is ETGVTQSPTHLIKTRGQQVTLRCSSQSGHNTVSWYQQALGQGPQFIFQYYREEENGRGNFPPRFSGLQFPNYSSELNVNALELDDSALYLCARSGDPMNEQFFGPGTRLTVL.

As for this clonotype: Since a much larger clone is just one base distant, this may be a read error. The CDR3 region has the DNA TGTGCCAGCAGCTCTGGACAGTTACATAGCAATCAGCCCCAGCATTTT. Residues: CASSSGQLHSNQPQHF. This chain connects TRBV5-8 to TRBJ1-5, with a possible D match to TRBD1 (6 bases). Trimming removed 3 bases at V and 0 bases at J, with 13 bases between. The CDR3 has 16 residues. In germline, CDR1 is SGHTS, CDR2 YDEGEE.

Concerning this clonotype itself: Relative to the germline gene, one junction end is altered; a read error may explain this. V is TRBV6-5 and J is TRBJ2-1; D gene ambiguous. The germline CDR1 and CDR2 sequences are MNHEY and SVGAGI. This CDR3 comprises 17 residues. CDR3 residues: CASSFQAEAGGSHEQFF. In DNA form, the CDR3 reads TGTGCCAGCAGTTTTCAAGCTGAGGCAGGCGGAAGCCATGAACAGTTCTTC.

On this clonotype itself: A much larger clone is a single base away; this may be a read error. J is TRBJ2-3 and V is TRBV5-1; the D gene is possibly TRBD2 (5 bases). The CDR3 loop spans 15 amino acids. Germline values: CDR1 SGHRS, CDR2 YFSETQ. CDR3 DNA: TGCGCCAGCAGCTTAGGAGCGGCTAGCACAGAAACGCAGTATTTT. This sequence encodes CASSLGAASTETQYF. Based on the CDR3 plus reference TRBV5-1 and TRBJ2-3, the full variable domain is KAGVTQTPRYLIKTRGQQVTLSCSPISGHRSVSWYQQTPGQGLQFLFEYFSETQRNKGNFPGRFSGRQFSNSRSEMNVSTLELGDSALYLCASSLGAASTETQYFGPGTRLTVL.

Concerning this clonotype: Compared with germline, one end of the junction differs, possibly owing to a read error. V usage is TRBV20-1 and J usage is TRBJ1-5, with D perhaps matching TRBD1 (5 bases). The CDR3 extends over 13 amino acids. Germline CDR1 and CDR2: DFQATT and SNEGSKA (reference sequence). The CDR3 DNA reads as TGCAATGCTCACCAAGGCAGGGATCAGCCCCAGCATTTT. Amino acid sequence: CNAHQGRDQPQHF.

This clonotype occurred a few times. A junction boundary mismatches the germline segment, possibly from a read error. In DNA form, the CDR3 reads TGCAACGTCACGGACAGGGGTGGAAACATCATATATTTT. Translated, it gives CNVTDRGGNIIYF. The gene calls are TRBV29-1 and TRBJ1-3, with TRBD1 matching 9 bases. Germline values: CDR1 SQVTM, CDR2 ANQGSEA. The CDR3 spans 13 residues.

Concerning this clonotype itself: Since a much larger clone is just one base distant, this may be a read error. This chain links TRBV28 with TRBJ2-7; TRBD1 agrees at 7 bases. The germline gives CDR1 MDHEN, CDR2 SYDVKM. The ends lost 4 bases at V and 0 bases at J; junction bases unmatched: 15. This CDR3 has 18 amino acids. The CDR3 sequence is CASSSNQDGTENSYEQYF. As DNA, the CDR3 is TGTGCCAGCAGTTCCAACCAGGACGGGACAGAAAACTCCTACGAGCAGTACTTC.

Details on this clonotype: A read error may account for a junction end that differs from germline. The rearrangement joins TRBV20-1 to TRBJ2-3; D is possibly TRBD1 (5 bases). CDR1 is DFQATT, CDR2 SNEGSKA, per germline (reference sequence). CDR3 length: 13 amino acids. The CDR3 DNA follows: TGCACTGCTAGATCGCTCAACACAGGTACGCGGTATTTT. As protein: CTARSLNTGTRYF.

Concerning this clonotype itself: One end of the junction varies from germline; a read error may be responsible. The V gene is TRBV20-1, the J gene TRBJ2-3, with 9 bases that match TRBD2. The CDR3 is 16 residues long. Germline CDR1 DFQATT, CDR2 SNEGSKA (reference sequence). CDR3 nucleotides: TGCTGTGCTCAATACCCCGCTAGCGGGATCACAGATACGCAGTATTTT. This gives the protein CCAQYPASGITDTQYF.

To note about this clonotype: Since a much larger clone is just one base distant, this may be a read error. The V and J genes are TRBV30 and TRBJ1-3; D call uncertain. CDR3 length: 13 residues. V dropped 4 bases and J dropped 0 bases, with 7 bases sitting between them. From germline, CDR1 is GTSNPN and CDR2 SVGIG (reference sequence). Written as DNA, the CDR3 is TGTGCCTGGAAGGACGACTCTGGAAACACCATATATTTT. It yields the protein CAWKDDSGNTIYF.

In its sample, this clonotype was seen a few times. A clone one base away is much larger, so this may be a read error. The chain uses TRBV28 and TRBJ1-1; D is ambiguous. V lost 9 bases, J lost 2 bases, and 7 bases lay in between. The CDR3 has 11 residues. CDR1 and CDR2 (germline): MDHEN, SYDVKM. The CDR3 sequence: CASQHNTEAFF. The CDR3 DNA follows: TGTGCCAGTCAACATAACACTGAAGCTTTCTTT.